A selection of T cell receptor beta chains follows, all from one sample in a study of shared clonotypes between healthy human individuals. The protocol was immunoSEQ multiplex PCR, while the TCRdb copy is restricted to in-frame clones and leaves out a portion. The sample shows approximately 1,500,000 clones, about 98% of them seen only once. The sample comprised naive CD4+ T cells sorted from blood. These TCRs come from a man aged 25 to 40 in good health. Both conserved end residues are part of each CDR3. D genes are given only for firm matches. Clone sizes are given selectively: once, few, many, or a class where the clone is expanded.

D	size	V	J	CDR3	DNA
NA	NA	TRBV6-6	TRBJ2-1	CASSPTSGVNEQFF	TGTGCCAGCAGTCCCACTTCAGGTGTGAATGAGCAGTTCTTC
TRBD1	NA	TRBV6-1	TRBJ2-7	CASSEWQGAYEQYF	TGTGCCAGCAGTGAGTGGCAGGGGGCCTACGAGCAGTACTTC
NA	NA	TRBV9	TRBJ2-2	CASSSAGELFF	TGTGCCAGCAGCTCGGCCGGGGAGCTGTTTTTT
NA	NA	TRBV6-5	TRBJ1-2	CASRGGSRSDTF	TGTGCCAGCAGGGGTGGTTCTCGGTCGGACACCTTC
NA	NA	TRBV5-1	TRBJ2-3	CASSWEGVSTDTQYF	TGCGCCAGCAGCTGGGAGGGGGTTAGCACAGATACGCAGTATTTT
NA	NA	TRBV7-2	TRBJ2-7	CASSSHGGPYEQYF	TGTGCCAGCAGCTCCCACGGGGGTCCCTACGAGCAGTACTTC
TRBD1	once	TRBV4-3	TRBJ1-2	CASSRSGTARSYGYTF	TGCGCCAGCAGCCGAAGTGGGACAGCGAGATCGTATGGCTACACCTTC
NA	few	TRBV27	TRBJ1-5	CASSLVSNQPQHF	TGTGCCAGCAGTTTAGTTAGCAATCAGCCCCAGCATTTT
NA	NA	TRBV5-4	TRBJ2-1	CASSAGLNNEQFF	TGTGCCAGCAGCGCGGGACTCAACAATGAGCAGTTCTTC
NA	NA	TRBV28	TRBJ2-5	CASRGGGTKETQYF	TGTGCCAGCCGAGGGGGCGGGACCAAAGAGACCCAGTACTTC
NA	NA	TRBV29-1	TRBJ1-2	CSVGSYTF	TGCAGCGTTGGTAGCTACACCTTC
NA	NA	TRBV5-1	TRBJ1-5	CASSPDRNSNQPQHF	TGCGCCAGCAGCCCGGACAGAAACAGCAATCAGCCCCAGCATTTT
TRBD2	NA	TRBV7-2	TRBJ2-7	CASSPQRGTYEQYF	TGTGCCAGCAGCCCACAGCGGGGCACCTACGAGCAGTACTTC
NA	NA	TRBV6-1	TRBJ2-3	CASRAGFGPQYF	TGTGCCAGCAGGGCAGGGTTCGGGCCGCAGTATTTT
TRBD1	NA	TRBV11-2	TRBJ2-2	CASSSTPGTGSNTGELFF	TGTGCCAGCAGCTCAACCCCGGGGACAGGATCGAACACCGGGGAGCTGTTTTTT
TRBD2	NA	TRBV19	TRBJ2-3	CASSVHASGGTDTQYF	TGTGCCAGTAGCGTCCATGCCTCGGGGGGAACAGATACGCAGTATTTT
NA	NA	TRBV5-6	TRBJ2-3	CASMDLADTQYF	TGTGCCAGCATGGATTTGGCAGATACGCAGTATTTT
TRBD2	NA	TRBV15	TRBJ2-1	CATSISAGAGNEQFF	TGTGCCACCAGCATCAGCGCGGGAGCAGGCAATGAGCAGTTCTTC
TRBD2	NA	TRBV7-2	TRBJ2-7	CASSSRGDHEQYF	TGTGCCAGCAGCTCCCGGGGGGATCACGAGCAGTACTTC
NA	NA	TRBV14	TRBJ1-1	CASRLDPVSHEAFF	TGTGCCAGCAGACTTGATCCCGTTTCCCATGAAGCTTTCTTT
TRBD1	NA	TRBV6-5	TRBJ1-2	CASSYLGEGASGYTF	TGTGCCAGCAGTTACTTAGGAGAGGGGGCCTCTGGCTACACCTTC
NA	once	TRBV19	TRBJ2-2	CASSPSGGTGELFF	TGTGCCAGTAGCCCGAGCGGCGGCACCGGGGAGCTGTTTTTT
NA	NA	TRBV2	TRBJ2-5	CASSVRETQYF	TGTGCCAGCAGTGTGCGGGAGACCCAGTACTTC
TRBD2	NA	TRBV5-4	TRBJ2-3	CASSLGGSTDTQYF	TGTGCCAGCAGCTTGGGCGGGAGTACAGATACGCAGTATTTT
TRBD2	NA	TRBV5-4	TRBJ2-1	CASSFAGASSYNEQFF	TGTGCCAGCAGCTTTGCGGGAGCAAGCTCCTACAATGAGCAGTTCTTC
TRBD1	NA	TRBV5-1	TRBJ1-4	CASSLGTGVEKLFF	TGCGCCAGCAGCTTGGGGACAGGGGTCGAAAAACTGTTTTTT
NA	NA	TRBV20-1	TRBJ1-2	CSATGTGGYTF	TGCAGTGCTACAGGAACGGGAGGCTACACCTTC
NA	NA	TRBV6-1	TRBJ1-3	CASSKAGTGNTIYF	TGTGCCAGCAGTAAAGCGGGGACTGGAAACACCATATATTTT
TRBD1	NA	TRBV27	TRBJ1-2	CASSLQGAPKFGYTF	TGTGCCAGCAGTCTCCAGGGGGCGCCCAAGTTTGGCTACACCTTC
TRBD1	NA	TRBV28	TRBJ2-2	CASRKQGALGGELFF	TGTGCCAGCAGAAAACAGGGGGCGCTCGGCGGGGAGCTGTTTTTT
NA	NA	TRBV7-2	TRBJ2-5	CASSLSWETQYF	TGTGCCAGCAGCCTATCATGGGAGACCCAGTACTTC
TRBD1	NA	TRBV18	TRBJ1-5	CASSPNSGGINNQPQHF	TGTGCCAGCTCACCAAACTCAGGGGGGATTAACAATCAGCCCCAGCATTTT